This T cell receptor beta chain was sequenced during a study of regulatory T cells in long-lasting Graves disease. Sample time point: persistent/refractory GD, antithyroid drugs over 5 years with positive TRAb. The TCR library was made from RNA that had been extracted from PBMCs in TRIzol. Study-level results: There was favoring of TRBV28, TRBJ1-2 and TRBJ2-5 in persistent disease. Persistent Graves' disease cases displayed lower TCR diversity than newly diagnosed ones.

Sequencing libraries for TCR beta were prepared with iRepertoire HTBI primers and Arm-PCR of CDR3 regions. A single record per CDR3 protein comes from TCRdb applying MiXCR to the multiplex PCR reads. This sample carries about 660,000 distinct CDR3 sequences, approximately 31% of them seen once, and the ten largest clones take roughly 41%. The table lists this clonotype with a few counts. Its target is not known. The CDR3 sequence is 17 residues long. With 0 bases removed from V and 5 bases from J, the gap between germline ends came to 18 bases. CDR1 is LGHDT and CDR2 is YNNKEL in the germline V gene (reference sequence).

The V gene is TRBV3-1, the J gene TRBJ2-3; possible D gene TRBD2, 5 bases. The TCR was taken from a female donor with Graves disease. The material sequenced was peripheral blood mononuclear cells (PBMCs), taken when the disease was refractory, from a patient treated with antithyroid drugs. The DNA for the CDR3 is TGTGCCAGCAGCCAAGATAGGGTAGTCCTCGGGATAGATACGCAGTATTTT. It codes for CASSQDRVVLGIDTQYF.